These T cell receptor beta chains were read from a single sample in a study of patients and donors after allogeneic stem cell transplantation. Via MiXCR, TCRdb re-called the RT-PCR reads, giving one row per CDR3 protein. Among about 200,000 distinct CDR3 sequences listed, around two fifths were seen once. The sequenced sample consisted of blood, either unsorted or a sorted T cell fraction (not recorded which). The receptors here all came from a human donor who was either an allogeneic HSCT recipient or a stem cell or donor lymphocyte infusion donor (not recorded which). It is not recorded whose cells these are; they may come from a transplant donor. Each CDR3 is given with its conserved first and last residue. A D gene is named only where the DNA matches it firmly. A row's size may be missing; if present it is once, few, many or a size class.

CDR3aa: CASTTLSGASYNEQFF; CDR3nt: TGTGCCAGCACAACTCTTAGCGGGGCTTCCTACAATGAGCAGTTCTTC; v_gene: TRBV12-3/TRBV12-4; j_gene: TRBJ2-1; abundance: .; d_gene: TRBD2
CDR3aa: CSAREIMNTEAFF; CDR3nt: TGCAGTGCTAGAGAAATCATGAACACTGAAGCTTTCTTT; v_gene: TRBV20-1; j_gene: TRBJ1-1; abundance: .; d_gene: .
CDR3aa: CASSPENQPQHF; CDR3nt: TGTGCCAGCAGCCCCGAAAATCAGCCCCAGCATTTT; v_gene: TRBV6-6; j_gene: TRBJ1-5; abundance: .; d_gene: .
CDR3aa: CASSFRLAGGTSTDTQYF; CDR3nt: TGTGCCAGCAGCTTTAGACTAGCGGGAGGGACTAGCACAGATACGCAGTATTTT; v_gene: TRBV7-2; j_gene: TRBJ2-3; abundance: .; d_gene: TRBD2
CDR3aa: CASRGGQKKQYF; CDR3nt: TGTGCCAGCAGAGGGGGACAGAAGAAGCAGTACTTC; v_gene: TRBV5-6; j_gene: TRBJ2-7; abundance: .; d_gene: TRBD1
CDR3aa: CATSEQGRNQPQHF; CDR3nt: TGTGCCACCAGTGAGCAGGGCCGCAATCAGCCCCAGCATTTT; v_gene: TRBV24-1; j_gene: TRBJ1-5; abundance: few; d_gene: .
CDR3aa: CSAPTGGKATEAFF; CDR3nt: TGCAGTGCTCCGACAGGGGGCAAGGCCACTGAAGCTTTCTTT; v_gene: TRBV20-1; j_gene: TRBJ1-1; abundance: few; d_gene: TRBD1
CDR3aa: CASSPRLAGAYNEQFF; CDR3nt: TGTGCCAGCAGCCCTCGACTAGCGGGAGCCTACAATGAGCAGTTCTTC; v_gene: TRBV9; j_gene: TRBJ2-1; abundance: few; d_gene: TRBD2
CDR3aa: CASLQRMNTEAFF; CDR3nt: TGTGCCAGCCTACAGAGGATGAACACTGAAGCTTTCTTT; v_gene: TRBV12-3/TRBV12-4; j_gene: TRBJ1-1; abundance: few; d_gene: .
CDR3aa: CSAGTGNYEQYF; CDR3nt: TGCAGTGCGGGGACAGGTAACTACGAGCAGTACTTC; v_gene: TRBV20-1; j_gene: TRBJ2-7; abundance: .; d_gene: TRBD1
CDR3aa: CASSYGTGGNSPLHF; CDR3nt: TGTGCCAGCAGTTATGGGACAGGGGGTAATTCACCCCTCCACTTT; v_gene: TRBV6-2/TRBV6-3; j_gene: TRBJ1-6; abundance: few; d_gene: TRBD1
CDR3aa: CASSHEGFNTEAFF; CDR3nt: TGCGCCAGCAGCCATGAGGGTTTCAACACTGAAGCTTTCTTT; v_gene: TRBV4-3; j_gene: TRBJ1-1; abundance: .; d_gene: .
CDR3aa: CASSAEGLATNEKLFF; CDR3nt: TGTGCCAGCTCCGCTGAGGGACTTGCAACTAATGAAAAACTGTTTTTT; v_gene: TRBV7-9; j_gene: TRBJ1-4; abundance: .; d_gene: .
CDR3aa: CASSQEGSAVNQPQHF; CDR3nt: TGTGCCAGCAGCCAAGAAGGCTCGGCAGTCAATCAGCCCCAGCATTTT; v_gene: TRBV4-2; j_gene: TRBJ1-5; abundance: .; d_gene: .
CDR3aa: CASSYRRSTDTQYF; CDR3nt: TGTGCCAGCAGTTACCGAAGGTCGACAGATACGCAGTATTTT; v_gene: TRBV6-5; j_gene: TRBJ2-3; abundance: .; d_gene: .
CDR3aa: CASSVHSTDTQYF; CDR3nt: TGTGCCAGCAGCGTACATAGCACAGATACGCAGTATTTT; v_gene: TRBV6-4; j_gene: TRBJ2-3; abundance: few; d_gene: .
CDR3aa: CASSLDPDRAYQPQHF; CDR3nt: TGTGCCAGCAGCTTAGATCCGGACAGGGCTTACCAGCCCCAGCATTTT; v_gene: TRBV11-2; j_gene: TRBJ1-5; abundance: .; d_gene: TRBD1
CDR3aa: CSANRDEKLFF; CDR3nt: TGCAGTGCTAACAGGGATGAAAAACTGTTTTTT; v_gene: TRBV20-1; j_gene: TRBJ1-4; abundance: .; d_gene: .
CDR3aa: CASSLWTSGIYEQYF; CDR3nt: TGCGCCAGCAGCTTATGGACTAGCGGGATATACGAGCAGTACTTC; v_gene: TRBV5-1; j_gene: TRBJ2-7; abundance: .; d_gene: TRBD2
CDR3aa: CASSKGLAHGELFF; CDR3nt: TGTGCCAGCAGCAAGGGACTAGCTCACGGGGAGCTGTTTTTT; v_gene: TRBV7-2; j_gene: TRBJ2-2; abundance: many; d_gene: TRBD2
CDR3aa: CASSVSGREGGYTF; CDR3nt: TGTGCCAGCAGCGTAAGTGGCAGGGAAGGTGGCTACACCTTC; v_gene: TRBV9; j_gene: TRBJ1-2; abundance: .; d_gene: .
CDR3aa: CASSLGRQNNSPLHF; CDR3nt: TGTGCCAGCAGTTTAGGTCGCCAGAATAATTCACCCCTCCACTTT; v_gene: TRBV28; j_gene: TRBJ1-6; abundance: few; d_gene: .
CDR3aa: CASSLGTGDNQPQHF; CDR3nt: TGTGCCAGCAGCCTCGGGACAGGGGACAATCAGCCCCAGCATTTT; v_gene: TRBV4-2; j_gene: TRBJ1-5; abundance: .; d_gene: TRBD1
CDR3aa: CASSQEPQGGNYGYTF; CDR3nt: TGTGCCAGCAGCCAAGAGCCGCAGGGGGGTAACTATGGCTACACCTTC; v_gene: TRBV4-2; j_gene: TRBJ1-2; abundance: .; d_gene: TRBD1
CDR3aa: CASSLAPHEQFF; CDR3nt: TGTGCCAGCAGCTTAGCCCCTCATGAGCAGTTCTTC; v_gene: TRBV7-9; j_gene: TRBJ2-1; abundance: .; d_gene: .
CDR3aa: CASSEYRVTAHTEAFF; CDR3nt: TGTGCCAGCAGTGAATATAGGGTGACAGCACACACTGAAGCTTTCTTT; v_gene: TRBV25-1; j_gene: TRBJ1-1; abundance: .; d_gene: .
CDR3aa: CASSQDATSETYEQYF; CDR3nt: TGCGCCAGCAGCCAAGATGCGACTAGCGAAACCTACGAGCAGTACTTC; v_gene: TRBV4-3; j_gene: TRBJ2-7; abundance: .; d_gene: TRBD2
CDR3aa: CASSFLRRVNTEAFF; CDR3nt: TGTGCCAGCAGCTTCCTACGCAGGGTGAACACTGAAGCTTTCTTT; v_gene: TRBV7-2; j_gene: TRBJ1-1; abundance: few; d_gene: .
CDR3aa: CAISEPGTAKAKNIQYF; CDR3nt: TGTGCCATCAGTGAGCCTGGGACAGCAAAAGCCAAAAACATTCAGTACTTC; v_gene: TRBV10-3; j_gene: TRBJ2-4; abundance: few; d_gene: TRBD1
CDR3aa: CASSEVGGTNYGYTF; CDR3nt: TGTGCCAGCAGTGAAGTTGGGGGGACTAACTATGGCTACACCTTC; v_gene: TRBV2; j_gene: TRBJ1-2; abundance: few; d_gene: .
CDR3aa: CASSLGPGPQNTEAFF; CDR3nt: TGTGCCAGCAGCTTAGGGCCGGGACCCCAAAACACTGAAGCTTTCTTT; v_gene: TRBV7-6; j_gene: TRBJ1-1; abundance: few; d_gene: .
CDR3aa: CASSLKGAGNQPQHF; CDR3nt: TGTGCCAGCAGCTTAAAGGGAGCCGGCAATCAGCCCCAGCATTTT; v_gene: TRBV7-2; j_gene: TRBJ1-5; abundance: .; d_gene: .
CDR3aa: CASSVGRLPGYTF; CDR3nt: TGTGCCAGCAGTGTGGGCCGTCTACCTGGCTACACCTTC; v_gene: TRBV12-3/TRBV12-4; j_gene: TRBJ1-2; abundance: few; d_gene: .
CDR3aa: CASSSNNYGYTF; CDR3nt: TGTGCCAGCAGCTCAAATAACTATGGCTACACCTTC; v_gene: TRBV6-2/TRBV6-3; j_gene: TRBJ1-2; abundance: few; d_gene: .
CDR3aa: CASSLSPAINQPQHF; CDR3nt: TGCGCCAGCAGCTTGTCGCCAGCGATCAATCAGCCCCAGCATTTT; v_gene: TRBV5-1; j_gene: TRBJ1-5; abundance: .; d_gene: .
CDR3aa: CATYRETGTEAFF; CDR3nt: TGTGCCACTTACAGGGAAACGGGCACTGAAGCTTTCTTT; v_gene: TRBV7-9; j_gene: TRBJ1-1; abundance: few; d_gene: .
CDR3aa: CASSPLSPGGSYGYTF; CDR3nt: TGTGCCAGCAGCCCTTTAAGCCCAGGGGGCTCATATGGCTACACCTTC; v_gene: TRBV14; j_gene: TRBJ1-2; abundance: .; d_gene: TRBD1
CDR3aa: CAISERLERPRDEQFF; CDR3nt: TGTGCCATCAGTGAGCGCCTCGAGCGGCCTCGGGATGAGCAGTTCTTC; v_gene: TRBV10-3; j_gene: TRBJ2-1; abundance: once; d_gene: .
CDR3aa: CASSRPGSGSTDTQYF; CDR3nt: TGTGCCAGCAGCCGTCCAGGGTCTGGGAGCACAGATACGCAGTATTTT; v_gene: TRBV5-6; j_gene: TRBJ2-3; abundance: .; d_gene: .
CDR3aa: CASSLSVGRGFNQPQHF; CDR3nt: TGTGCCAGCAGTTTATCGGTCGGGCGGGGATTCAATCAGCCCCAGCATTTT; v_gene: TRBV27; j_gene: TRBJ1-5; abundance: few; d_gene: .
CDR3aa: CASSDWTDRSSYNSPLHF; CDR3nt: TGTGCCAGCAGTGATTGGACAGACAGGAGCTCCTATAATTCACCCCTCCACTTT; v_gene: TRBV2; j_gene: TRBJ1-6; abundance: .; d_gene: .
CDR3aa: CASSFLDGGNTEAFF; CDR3nt: TGTGCCAGCAGCTTCTTGGACGGAGGGAACACTGAAGCTTTCTTT; v_gene: TRBV7-8; j_gene: TRBJ1-1; abundance: .; d_gene: .
CDR3aa: CSARAQGAPNEQYF; CDR3nt: TGCAGTGCGAGAGCCCAGGGGGCTCCCAACGAGCAGTACTTC; v_gene: TRBV20-1; j_gene: TRBJ2-7; abundance: .; d_gene: TRBD1
CDR3aa: CASSWTGGPGNTIYF; CDR3nt: TGCGCCAGCAGCTGGACAGGGGGTCCCGGAAACACCATATATTTT; v_gene: TRBV5-1; j_gene: TRBJ1-3; abundance: .; d_gene: TRBD1
CDR3aa: CASSLAVPRAGGPTDTQYF; CDR3nt: TGTGCCAGCAGCTTAGCTGTCCCTAGAGCGGGAGGGCCCACAGATACGCAGTATTTT; v_gene: TRBV7-8; j_gene: TRBJ2-3; abundance: .; d_gene: TRBD2
CDR3aa: CASSQERIGSGRADEQFF; CDR3nt: TGTGCCAGCAGCCAAGAGAGGATAGGTAGCGGGAGGGCCGATGAGCAGTTCTTC; v_gene: TRBV4-2; j_gene: TRBJ2-1; abundance: .; d_gene: TRBD2
CDR3aa: CASSPRPDGNQPQHF; CDR3nt: TGTGCCAGCAGTCCCCGACCCGATGGCAATCAGCCCCAGCATTTT; v_gene: TRBV12-3/TRBV12-4; j_gene: TRBJ1-5; abundance: few; d_gene: .
CDR3aa: CASIGQSTEAFF; CDR3nt: TGTGCCAGCATAGGACAGAGCACTGAAGCTTTCTTT; v_gene: TRBV12-3/TRBV12-4; j_gene: TRBJ1-1; abundance: few; d_gene: .
CDR3aa: CASSQDNAELFF; CDR3nt: TGCGCCAGCAGCCAAGATAATGCGGAGCTGTTTTTT; v_gene: TRBV4-3; j_gene: TRBJ2-2; abundance: .; d_gene: .
CDR3aa: CASSLGLLEETQYF; CDR3nt: TGTGCCAGCAGTTTGGGCTTATTAGAAGAGACCCAGTACTTC; v_gene: TRBV12-3/TRBV12-4; j_gene: TRBJ2-5; abundance: .; d_gene: .
CDR3aa: CASSQGRGQYQETQYF; CDR3nt: TGTGCCAGCAGCCAGGGACGGGGACAGTACCAAGAGACCCAGTACTTC; v_gene: TRBV3-1; j_gene: TRBJ2-5; abundance: .; d_gene: TRBD1
CDR3aa: CASSPSGDTQYF; CDR3nt: TGTGCCAGCAGCCCATCGGGAGATACGCAGTATTTT; v_gene: TRBV7-3; j_gene: TRBJ2-3; abundance: .; d_gene: .
CDR3aa: CASTSPDSQETQYF; CDR3nt: TGTGCCAGTACCTCACCAGATTCTCAAGAGACCCAGTACTTC; v_gene: TRBV19; j_gene: TRBJ2-5; abundance: .; d_gene: .
CDR3aa: CASSLSTGGSPLHF; CDR3nt: TGTGCCAGCAGCCTCTCCACAGGGGGCTCACCCCTCCACTTT; v_gene: TRBV27; j_gene: TRBJ1-6; abundance: .; d_gene: TRBD1
CDR3aa: CASRMQGNQPQHF; CDR3nt: TGTGCCAGCCGGATGCAGGGCAATCAGCCCCAGCATTTT; v_gene: TRBV12-3/TRBV12-4; j_gene: TRBJ1-5; abundance: few; d_gene: .
CDR3aa: CASSDLGKDSYEQYF; CDR3nt: TGTGCCAGCAGTGACCTGGGGAAAGATTCGTACGAGCAGTACTTC; v_gene: TRBV12-3/TRBV12-4; j_gene: TRBJ2-7; abundance: .; d_gene: .
CDR3aa: CASSILVNSNQPQHF; CDR3nt: TGTGCCAGCAGCATCCTAGTTAATAGCAATCAGCCCCAGCATTTT; v_gene: TRBV7-8; j_gene: TRBJ1-5; abundance: .; d_gene: .
CDR3aa: CATSRAGTGSYEQYF; CDR3nt: TGTGCCACCAGCAGAGCGGGGACAGGTTCCTACGAGCAGTACTTC; v_gene: TRBV15; j_gene: TRBJ2-7; abundance: .; d_gene: TRBD1
CDR3aa: CSVVLFASTYEQYF; CDR3nt: TGCAGCGTTGTTTTATTCGCGAGTACCTACGAGCAGTACTTC; v_gene: TRBV29-1; j_gene: TRBJ2-7; abundance: .; d_gene: .